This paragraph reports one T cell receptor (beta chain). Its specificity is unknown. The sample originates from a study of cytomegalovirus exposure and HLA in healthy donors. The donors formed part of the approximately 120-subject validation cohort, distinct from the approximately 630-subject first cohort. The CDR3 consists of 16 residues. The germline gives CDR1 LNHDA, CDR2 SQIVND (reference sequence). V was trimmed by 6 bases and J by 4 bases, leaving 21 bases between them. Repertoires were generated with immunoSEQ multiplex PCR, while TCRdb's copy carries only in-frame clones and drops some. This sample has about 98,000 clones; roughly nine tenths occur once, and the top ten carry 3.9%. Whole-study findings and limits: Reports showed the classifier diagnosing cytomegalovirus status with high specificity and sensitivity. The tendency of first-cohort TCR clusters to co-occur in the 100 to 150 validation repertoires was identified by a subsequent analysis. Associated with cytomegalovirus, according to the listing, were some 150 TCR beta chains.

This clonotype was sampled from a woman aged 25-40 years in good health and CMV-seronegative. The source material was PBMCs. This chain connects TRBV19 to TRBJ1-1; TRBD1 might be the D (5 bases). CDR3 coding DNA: TGTGCCAGTAGCGAACAGGTATTGGCGACGGGCACTGAAGCTTTCTTT. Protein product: CASSEQVLATGTEAFF. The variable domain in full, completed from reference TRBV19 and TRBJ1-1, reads DGGITQSPKYLFRKEGQNVTLSCEQNLNHDAMYWYRQDPGQGLRLIYYSQIVNDFQKGDIAEGYSVSREKKESFPLTVTSAQKNPTAFYLCASSEQVLATGTEAFFGQGTRLTVV.